The present T cell receptor (beta chain) was sequenced within a study of blood T cell repertoires in COVID-19 (dated by TCRdb to 2019 to 2021). The study in broad terms: Samples covering the acute and convalescent phases of COVID-19 were provided by collaborators in the United States, Italy and Spain. Sample metadata almost always included a de-identified subject ID, COVID-19 status, age in years and sex. The samples were drawn from two sources: the first 160 participants of the ongoing ImmuneRACE study, and 1,200 or so subjects contributed by 6 global collaborators. Deeply sampled blood TCRbeta repertoires from subjects exposed to, actively infected with, or recovered from COVID-19 were included in the dataset. The repertoires were made available in a free public database intended to serve as a resource for research on the immune response to SARS-CoV-2. The material from the prospective study consisted of cDNA or gDNA derived from T cells, B-cell-depleted T cells, or PBMCs. Where available, HLA class I and class II types were taken from metadata supplied by the sample provider and were not determined by assay-based typing.

The immunoSEQ Assay, a bias-controlled multiplex PCR, was used to amplify TCRbeta CDR3 regions from genomic DNA. As for the original processing: Within the assay, amplification of reference gene primers was used to estimate how many nucleated cells each sample contained. To quantify the absolute abundance of each unique TCRbeta CDR3 rearrangement, sequence reads were collapsed and filtered. Productive Simpson clonality was computed per sample as the square root of Simpson's diversity index over productive rearrangements. Imported from immuneACCESS, the table was reduced by TCRdb to in-frame sequences with V and J called. These copies leave out some clones; in studies compared against another copy, an unresolved V gene accounts for under half, and the cause of the remainder is not known. For V, J and clone size, that table is used; D and trimming come from the DNA. Here the sample has 90,000 to 100,000 clones; approximately 90% occur a single time. The ten largest clones capture 15% to 19% of the sample.

With regard to this clone: What antigen it recognizes has not been identified. One base away there is no much larger clone; base qualities are not given.

Collaborating institutions collected whole blood in K2EDTA tubes following their own protocols. Collaborator samples were shipped for TCRbeta analysis as frozen whole blood, isolated PBMCs, or DNA extracted from either sample type. Broad study findings and their caveats: Clinical and demographic metadata were provided uncurated, with the amount varying by source and participant.

This sequence was found in a human donor in a cohort sampled during active COVID-19. Sequencing used peripheral blood.

The CDR3 is CATSEAGARGETQYF. At the DNA level, the sequence is TGTGCCACCAGTGAAGCAGGGGCCCGAGGAGAGACCCAGTACTTC. The chain was built from TRBV24-1 and TRBJ2-5, with a tentative D gene TRBD1 over 6 matching bases. The CDR3 runs 15 amino acids, cysteine and phenylalanine included. Only the CDR3 DNA is retained, 45 bases long and in frame from the first base. The V end loses 4 bases and the J end loses 4 bases, and a stretch of 15 bases separates them. Taken from the germline V gene, the CDR1 and CDR2 loops are KGHDR and SFDVKD.